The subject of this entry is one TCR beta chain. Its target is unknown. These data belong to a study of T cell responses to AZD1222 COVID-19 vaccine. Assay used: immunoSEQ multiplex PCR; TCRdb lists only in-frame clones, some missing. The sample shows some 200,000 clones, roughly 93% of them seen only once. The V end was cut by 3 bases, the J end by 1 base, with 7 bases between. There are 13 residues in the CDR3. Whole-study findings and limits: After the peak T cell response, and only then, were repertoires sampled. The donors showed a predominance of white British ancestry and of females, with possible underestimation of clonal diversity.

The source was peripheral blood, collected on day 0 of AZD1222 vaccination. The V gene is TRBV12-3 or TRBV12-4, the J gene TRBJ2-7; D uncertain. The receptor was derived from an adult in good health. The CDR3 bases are TGTGCCAGCAGTTTGAGTGCGTCCTACGAGCAGTACTTC. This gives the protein CASSLSASYEQYF.